This paragraph covers one TCR beta chain sequence. These data are taken from a study of CD8+ T cells in alopecia areata. After isolation, RNA underwent reverse transcription to generate cDNA as the sequencing template. Repertoires were generated with immunoSEQ multiplex PCR, while TCRdb's copy carries only in-frame clones and drops some. The table records about 250,000 clones, approximately 60% of them present only once. Treatment specified: oral pan-JAK inhibitor, 5-10 mg twice daily. The CDR3 covers 13 residues. The germline CDR1 and CDR2 sequences are SGHRS and YFSETQ. Trimming shortened V by 4 bases and J by 5 bases, and 9 bases separated the two germline ends.

The sequence was collected from a human donor with alopecia areata. The chain links TRBV5-1 to TRBJ2-2, with D uncertain. Sequences were derived from CD4+ T cells sorted from blood, sampled around week 52, from a patient treated with tofacitinib. The CDR3 loop reads CASSAPGTGELFF. CDR3 in DNA: TGCGCCAGCAGCGCTCCGGGTACCGGGGAGCTGTTTTTT.